This T cell receptor (beta chain) was obtained from a study of GPR56 and killer-like receptors on CD4 memory cells (dated by TCRdb to about 2019). About the investigation overall: The study proposed that progressive acquisition of KLRB1, KLRG1, GPR56 and then KLRF1 marks human CD4+ memory T-cell differentiation and cytokine production potential. Healthy blood donors in the study were described as age-matched to the liver disease patients, whose median age was 68 years.

Prior to TCRbeta sequencing, five KLR/GPR56-defined CD4+ populations were enriched by fluorescence-activated cell sorting. To test whether memory differentiation follows a linear pathway, the researchers sequenced TCRbeta repertoires from five CD4+ T-cell subsets, each defined by expression of KLRB1, KLRG1, GPR56 and KLRF1. TCR-sequenced cells came from peripheral blood of healthy control individuals, reported as five donors in the TCRbeta analysis figure. Heparinized peripheral blood was collected, and every sample was processed within one hour of retrieval. Blood was diluted 1:2 in PBS, and peripheral blood mononuclear cells were then isolated from the diluted blood at room temperature by Biocoll density gradient centrifugation. Before flow sorting, CD4+ T cells were enriched from freshly isolated PBMCs by magnetic sorting with anti-CD4 MicroBeads. A BD FACSAria II was used to sort CD4+ T cells, enriched from the PBMCs of healthy donors, according to marker expression. For surface staining, the researchers used Miltenyi Biotec antibodies: anti-KLRB1 clone 191B8, anti-KLRF1 clone 4A4.D10 and anti-KLRG1 clone REA261.

Points on this clonotype: This clone's antigen is unknown.

Reads for this sample came from an Illumina HiSeq 2500. For construction of sequencing libraries, the recombined TCRbeta locus was amplified according to a previously published PCR protocol. The original pipeline was this. Any read whose average quality score fell below 30 was discarded, and IMSEQ was used to process the reads that remained. Vbeta gene, Jbeta gene and CDR3 amino acid sequence were used to define clonotypes. The Morisita-Horn index, computed on the top 100 expanded clones, was used to measure repertoire overlap between populations. Renyi diversity profiles, calculated on the top 100 expanded clones, were used to assess clonal diversity. Each entry corresponds to one CDR3 protein sequence from reads that TCRdb reprocessed, and DNA is not given. The authors' filters were not applied to this entry. For this sample, the table gives 960 or so distinct CDR3 sequences. The top ten constitute about a sixth of the sample.

The germline V gene (reference sequence) specifies DFQATT as CDR1 and SNEGSKA as CDR2. CDR3 length: 12 amino acids, cysteine to phenylalanine. Only the protein sequence is given. The study at large found these results: Overlap of TCR repertoires was especially pronounced between late populations 4 and 5, and partly extended to population 3. The clones that dominated late populations 4 and 5 were also present in early populations 1 and 2, and the authors interpreted this finding as evidence for linear differentiation. Clonal frequency was low in the marker-negative population and increased progressively along the proposed pathway, with TCRbeta diversity decreasing accordingly. Rather than full repertoires, only the 100 most expanded clones per population were included in the diversity and similarity analyses.

This TCR came from a human donor in good health. The sequencing input was memory CD4+ T cells from blood. The rearranged chain carries TRBV20-1 and TRBJ1-2; TCRdb outputs TRBD1, but without DNA this stays unchecked. The CDR3 here reads CSAIRDGYGYTF.